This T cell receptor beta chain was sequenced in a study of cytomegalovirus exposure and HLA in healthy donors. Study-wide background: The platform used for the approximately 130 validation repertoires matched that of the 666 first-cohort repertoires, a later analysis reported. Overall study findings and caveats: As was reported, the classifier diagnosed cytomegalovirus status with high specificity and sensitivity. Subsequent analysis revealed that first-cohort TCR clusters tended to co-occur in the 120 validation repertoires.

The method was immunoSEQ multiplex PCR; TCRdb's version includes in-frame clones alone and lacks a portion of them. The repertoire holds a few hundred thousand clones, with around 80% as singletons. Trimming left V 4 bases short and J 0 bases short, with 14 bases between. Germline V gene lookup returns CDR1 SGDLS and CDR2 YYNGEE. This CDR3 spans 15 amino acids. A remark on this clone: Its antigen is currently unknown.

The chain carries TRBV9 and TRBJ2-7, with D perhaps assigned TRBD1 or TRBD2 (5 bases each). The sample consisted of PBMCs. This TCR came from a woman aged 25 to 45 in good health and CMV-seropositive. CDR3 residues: CASSSRDGLSYEQYF. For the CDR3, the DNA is TGTGCCAGCAGCAGTCGGGACGGCCTCTCCTACGAGCAGTACTTC.